Listed below are T cell receptor beta chains from one sample, sequenced in a study of sequential checkpoint blockade in melanoma. The protocol was immunoSEQ multiplex PCR, while the TCRdb copy is restricted to in-frame clones and leaves out a portion. There are 2,500 to 4,000 clones in the sample; approximately 17% occur only once, and approximately 30% lies in the top ten. Source: tumor tissue (inferred from file names), taken from a patient given nivolumab and ipilimumab in sequence. Receptors were obtained from a human donor with melanoma. Each CDR3 is given with its conserved first and last residue. The order of the fields is J gene, clone size, V gene, D gene, CDR3 protein, CDR3 DNA. D genes are given only for firm matches. Not every row has a clone size; where given, it reads once, few, many or a size class.

J: TRBJ2-7; size: .; V: TRBV18; D: TRBD1; CDR3: CASSPQDRNEQYF; DNA: TGTGCCAGCTCACCTCAGGACAGGAACGAGCAGTACTTC
J: TRBJ2-1; size: .; V: TRBV6-8; D: TRBD2; CDR3: CASSLGSIGGDEQFF; DNA: TGTGCCAGCAGTTTAGGGTCGATCGGGGGGGATGAGCAGTTCTTC
J: TRBJ1-2; size: .; V: TRBV5-1; D: .; CDR3: CASSPAAGAEGYTF; DNA: TGCGCCAGCAGCCCCGCGGCAGGGGCGGAAGGCTACACCTTC
J: TRBJ1-1; size: medium-sized; V: TRBV11-3; D: .; CDR3: CASSRGGVLNTEAFF; DNA: TGTGCCAGCAGCAGGGGCGGGGTTCTGAACACTGAAGCTTTCTTT
J: TRBJ1-2; size: once; V: TRBV19; D: .; CDR3: CASIGTGSDGYTF; DNA: TGTGCCAGTATTGGGACCGGCTCTGATGGCTACACCTTC
J: TRBJ2-7; size: few; V: TRBV6-8; D: .; CDR3: CASSYSTPSFGYEQYF; DNA: TGTGCCAGCAGTTACTCGACGCCTAGCTTCGGCTACGAGCAGTACTTC
J: TRBJ1-5; size: medium-sized; V: TRBV6-8; D: .; CDR3: CASKGLNSNQPQHF; DNA: TGTGCCAGCAAAGGGCTGAATAGCAATCAGCCCCAGCATTTT
J: TRBJ2-2; size: medium-sized; V: TRBV6-8; D: .; CDR3: CASSYDSGTGELFF; DNA: TGTGCCAGCAGTTACGACAGCGGCACCGGGGAGCTGTTTTTT
J: TRBJ1-1; size: many; V: TRBV11-3; D: TRBD1; CDR3: CASSPLSGQGITEAFF; DNA: TGTGCCAGCAGCCCACTTTCAGGACAGGGAATCACTGAAGCTTTCTTT
J: TRBJ2-5; size: .; V: TRBV5-1; D: TRBD2; CDR3: CASSISGGAAQETQYF; DNA: TGCGCCAGCAGCATTAGCGGGGGGGCGGCGCAAGAGACCCAGTACTTC
J: TRBJ1-1; size: .; V: TRBV14; D: .; CDR3: CASSLAGLGAEAFF; DNA: TGTGCCAGCAGCCTAGCCGGTCTGGGGGCTGAAGCTTTCTTT
J: TRBJ1-2; size: .; V: TRBV18; D: TRBD1; CDR3: CASSPTGQGLLYGYTF; DNA: TGTGCCAGCTCACCAACGGGACAGGGGTTACTCTATGGCTACACCTTC
J: TRBJ1-1; size: .; V: TRBV9; D: .; CDR3: CASSPRGGIKDTEAFF; DNA: TGTGCCAGCAGCCCACGGGGGGGCATCAAGGACACTGAAGCTTTCTTT
J: TRBJ2-2; size: .; V: TRBV5-1; D: .; CDR3: CASSLAAITGTGELFF; DNA: TGCGCCAGCAGCTTGGCCGCGATTACGGGAACCGGGGAGCTGTTTTTT
J: TRBJ1-4; size: .; V: TRBV19; D: TRBD1; CDR3: CASSLGQGARSGEKLFF; DNA: TGTGCCAGTAGCCTCGGACAGGGGGCGAGGTCGGGTGAAAAACTGTTTTTT
J: TRBJ2-7; size: medium-sized; V: TRBV11-3; D: TRBD1; CDR3: CASSSPGQGAYGNFYEQYF; DNA: TGTGCCAGCAGCTCGCCGGGACAGGGGGCTTATGGAAACTTCTACGAGCAGTACTTC
J: TRBJ2-2; size: .; V: TRBV11-3; D: .; CDR3: CASSATGARTGELFF; DNA: TGTGCCAGCAGCGCGACGGGGGCTCGAACCGGGGAGCTGTTTTTT
J: TRBJ2-5; size: few; V: TRBV6-8; D: TRBD2; CDR3: CAIRKSGDQETQYF; DNA: TGTGCCATCAGGAAGAGCGGGGACCAAGAGACCCAGTACTTC
J: TRBJ1-6; size: few; V: TRBV7-8; D: .; CDR3: CAIGLTYNSPLHF; DNA: TGTGCCATTGGACTGACCTATAATTCACCCCTCCACTTT
J: TRBJ2-1; size: .; V: TRBV5-1; D: TRBD2; CDR3: CASSSSGAVYNEQFF; DNA: TGCGCCAGCAGCTCTAGCGGGGCGGTGTACAATGAGCAGTTCTTC
J: TRBJ2-1; size: medium-sized; V: TRBV11-3; D: .; CDR3: CASSLGTGVSYNEQFF; DNA: TGTGCCAGCAGCTTGGGGACGGGGGTTTCCTACAATGAGCAGTTCTTC
J: TRBJ1-1; size: medium-sized; V: TRBV11-3; D: TRBD1; CDR3: CASTYPGQKYMNTEAFF; DNA: TGTGCCAGCACCTATCCGGGACAGAAGTATATGAACACTGAAGCTTTCTTT
J: TRBJ1-5; size: many; V: TRBV11-3; D: .; CDR3: CASSLSSEWGQPQHF; DNA: TGTGCCAGCAGCTTATCCTCCGAATGGGGACAGCCCCAGCATTTT
J: TRBJ2-2; size: large; V: TRBV19; D: .; CDR3: CASRDRSPSGELFF; DNA: TGTGCCAGTAGAGACAGGTCGCCCTCCGGGGAGCTGTTTTTT
J: TRBJ1-3; size: few; V: TRBV19; D: .; CDR3: CASSPPGHRNTIYF; DNA: TGTGCCAGTAGTCCACCGGGACACCGAAACACCATATATTTT
J: TRBJ1-3; size: few; V: TRBV28; D: TRBD1; CDR3: CASSTFSITGQGNTIYF; DNA: TGTGCCAGCAGTACGTTCTCTATCACGGGACAGGGCAACACCATATATTTT
J: TRBJ1-1; size: few; V: TRBV23-1; D: .; CDR3: CASTFIEGTEAFF; DNA: TGCGCCAGCACCTTCATAGAGGGCACTGAAGCTTTCTTT
J: TRBJ1-2; size: many; V: TRBV7-8; D: .; CDR3: CASSFSADGGYTF; DNA: TGTGCCAGCAGCTTCTCGGCAGACGGTGGCTACACCTTC
J: TRBJ1-5; size: .; V: TRBV19; D: TRBD1; CDR3: CASSMSTGGGQPQHF; DNA: TGTGCCAGTAGTATGTCCACAGGGGGCGGGCAGCCCCAGCATTTT
J: TRBJ1-6; size: few; V: TRBV6-8; D: .; CDR3: CASTAGVRNSPLHF; DNA: TGTGCCAGCACCGCGGGGGTACGTAATTCACCCCTCCACTTT
J: TRBJ1-3; size: many; V: TRBV23-1; D: .; CDR3: CASSQDSLGQLPNTIYF; DNA: TGCGCCAGCAGCCAAGATTCTCTTGGGCAGCTACCAAACACCATATATTTT
J: TRBJ1-5; size: few; V: TRBV28; D: .; CDR3: CASRRPLGGNQPQHF; DNA: TGTGCCAGCAGGCGACCGTTAGGGGGCAATCAGCCCCAGCATTTT
J: TRBJ1-4; size: few; V: TRBV18; D: TRBD1; CDR3: CASSLYRGLNEKLFF; DNA: TGTGCCAGCTCACTCTACAGGGGCCTTAATGAAAAACTGTTTTTT
J: TRBJ2-2; size: .; V: TRBV15; D: TRBD2; CDR3: CATSRPSGGRELFF; DNA: TGTGCCACCAGCAGACCTAGCGGGGGTAGGGAGCTGTTTTTT
J: TRBJ1-6; size: .; V: TRBV9; D: TRBD1; CDR3: CASSVVGTGESPLHF; DNA: TGTGCCAGCAGCGTAGTAGGGACAGGGGAATCACCCCTCCACTTT
J: TRBJ2-3; size: .; V: TRBV11-3; D: .; CDR3: CASSRYFGAADTQYF; DNA: TGTGCCAGCAGCCGCTACTTCGGGGCGGCAGATACGCAGTATTTT
J: TRBJ1-6; size: .; V: TRBV6-8; D: .; CDR3: CASSREENSPLHF; DNA: TGTGCCAGCAGTAGGGAGGAGAATTCACCCCTCCACTTT
J: TRBJ2-7; size: .; V: TRBV6-8; D: TRBD1; CDR3: CASSGGQGSYEQYF; DNA: TGTGCCAGCAGTGGTGGACAGGGCTCCTACGAGCAGTACTTC
J: TRBJ2-5; size: many; V: TRBV11-3; D: TRBD2; CDR3: CASSPSGGTQETQYF; DNA: TGTGCCAGCAGCCCCTCCGGGGGGACCCAAGAGACCCAGTACTTC
J: TRBJ1-2; size: few; V: TRBV6-8; D: .; CDR3: CASSPSTGPYYGYTF; DNA: TGTGCCAGCAGCCCTTCGACAGGACCCTACTATGGCTACACCTTC
J: TRBJ1-5; size: few; V: TRBV11-3; D: .; CDR3: CASSAGVSGNQPQHF; DNA: TGTGCCAGCAGCGCAGGGGTTTCGGGCAATCAGCCCCAGCATTTT
J: TRBJ2-3; size: medium-sized; V: TRBV11-3; D: TRBD1; CDR3: CASSSGVTGTGFSSTDTQYF; DNA: TGTGCCAGCAGCTCCGGCGTAACCGGGACAGGGTTTTCTAGCACAGATACGCAGTATTTT
J: TRBJ2-1; size: few; V: TRBV11-3; D: TRBD2; CDR3: CASSLLAGGHEQFF; DNA: TGTGCCAGCAGCTTACTAGCGGGGGGGCATGAGCAGTTCTTC
J: TRBJ1-5; size: medium-sized; V: TRBV11-3; D: .; CDR3: CASSLGAGAWQPQHF; DNA: TGTGCCAGCAGCTTAGGAGCTGGGGCATGGCAGCCCCAGCATTTT
J: TRBJ1-1; size: few; V: TRBV28; D: .; CDR3: CASSITQGVAFF; DNA: TGTGCCAGCAGCATCACACAGGGTGTGGCTTTCTTT
J: TRBJ1-5; size: medium-sized; V: TRBV9; D: .; CDR3: CASRADGSDQPQHF; DNA: TGTGCCAGCAGAGCGGACGGTTCAGATCAGCCCCAGCATTTT
J: TRBJ1-6; size: .; V: TRBV7-1; D: .; CDR3: CASSLRGDSPLHF; DNA: TGTGCCAGCAGCTTACGAGGGGATTCACCCCTCCACTTT
J: TRBJ1-2; size: .; V: TRBV19; D: .; CDR3: CASSVFLGLSFGYTF; DNA: TGTGCCAGTAGTGTTTTTTTGGGACTATCGTTTGGCTACACCTTC
J: TRBJ1-2; size: .; V: TRBV29-1; D: .; CDR3: CSVDSSWGGYYGYTF; DNA: TGCAGCGTTGACTCGAGCTGGGGGGGCTACTATGGCTACACCTTC
J: TRBJ2-4; size: .; V: TRBV6-8; D: TRBD2; CDR3: CASSSGGRGGSGIQYF; DNA: TGTGCCAGCAGTTCAGGTGGGAGGGGAGGGTCAGGCATTCAGTACTTC
J: TRBJ1-2; size: .; V: TRBV5-1; D: .; CDR3: CASSLAYGDYGYTF; DNA: TGCGCCAGCAGCTTGGCCTACGGGGACTATGGCTACACCTTC
J: TRBJ1-5; size: medium-sized; V: TRBV4-1; D: .; CDR3: CASSRSDFNQPQHF; DNA: TGCGCCAGCAGCCGGTCGGATTTCAATCAGCCCCAGCATTTT
J: TRBJ2-7; size: .; V: TRBV19; D: .; CDR3: CASNRGLFSYEQYF; DNA: TGTGCCAGTAATCGGGGATTGTTTTCCTACGAGCAGTACTTC
J: TRBJ1-2; size: large; V: TRBV28; D: TRBD1; CDR3: CASSPGQGAFGYGYTF; DNA: TGTGCCAGCAGCCCGGGACAGGGGGCGTTCGGCTATGGCTACACCTTC
J: TRBJ2-1; size: medium-sized; V: TRBV11-3; D: TRBD2; CDR3: CASSLRQVTGGQLNEQFF; DNA: TGTGCCAGCAGCCTCAGACAGGTCACGGGGGGGCAGTTAAATGAGCAGTTCTTC
J: TRBJ2-3; size: few; V: TRBV28; D: TRBD1; CDR3: CAAGQGKTDTQYF; DNA: TGTGCCGCTGGACAGGGGAAGACAGATACGCAGTATTTT
J: TRBJ1-1; size: .; V: TRBV15; D: TRBD1; CDR3: CATSRDPPEDRGSHNTEAFF; DNA: TGTGCCACCAGCAGAGATCCCCCGGAGGACAGGGGGTCCCATAACACTGAAGCTTTCTTT